A single sample is the source of the 27 T cell receptor beta chains below, sequenced in a study of multiple sclerosis patients with progressive multifocal leukoencephalopathy. Assay: immunoSEQ multiplex PCR; the TCRdb copy retains only in-frame clones and omits some. The repertoire has about 31,000 clones, 75% to 90% of them found once; the top ten carry 12%. Time point given: time of PML onset. The material was PBMCs, obtained from a patient treated with natalizumab. The source is a woman in her 30s with progressive multifocal leukoencephalopathy.

The chain links TRBV29-1 to TRBJ2-2; a weak D match, TRBD2 (5 bases). CDR3 size: 13 residues. V lost 4 bases to trimming and J lost 6 bases, with 12 bases between them. Per the germline V gene, CDR1 is SQVTM and CDR2 is ANQGSEA. CDR3: CSVAAVGAGELFF. CDR3 DNA sequence: TGCAGCGTTGCCGCGGTCGGGGCCGGGGAGCTGTTTTTT.

This clone was recorded once. The chain employs TRBV19 and TRBJ1-1, with D unclear. Germline values: CDR1 LNHDA, CDR2 SQIVND (reference sequence). Trimming shortened V by 2 bases and J by 2 bases, and 6 bases separated the two germline ends. This CDR3 region has 13 residues. DNA for the CDR3: TGTGCCAGTAGTATATGGATTAACACTGAAGCTTTCTTT. This gives the protein CASSIWINTEAFF. Together with reference TRBV19 and TRBJ1-1, the CDR3 gives the full variable domain: DGGITQSPKYLFRKEGQNVTLSCEQNLNHDAMYWYRQDPGQGLRLIYYSQIVNDFQKGDIAEGYSVSREKKESFPLTVTSAQKNPTAFYLCASSIWINTEAFFGQGTRLTVV.

The rearrangement links TRBV4-1 to TRBJ2-7, with 12 bases fitting TRBD1. The length of the CDR3 is 14 residues. J was trimmed by 7 bases and V by 3 bases; bases with no gene match: 4. Germline CDR1 and CDR2: MGHRA and YSYEKL. The CDR3 protein is CASSQGQGAGEQYF. In DNA form, the CDR3 reads TGCGCCAGCAGCCAGGGACAGGGGGCGGGGGAGCAGTACTTC.

Only a few counts were recorded for this clone. The chain has TRBV2 and TRBJ1-2, with 8 positions matching TRBD1. Germline lookup yields CDR1 SNHLY and CDR2 FYNNEI. This CDR3 region has 13 residues. V gave up 7 bases and J gave up 8 bases; unmatched junction bases: 9. CDR3 DNA: TGTGCCAGCAAACCAGGGGGCTTAGGGGGCTACACCTTC. It codes for CASKPGGLGGYTF.

This clone was recorded once. The gene calls are TRBV19 and TRBJ2-5, with 10 bases identical to TRBD2. The germline V gene encodes CDR1 LNHDA and CDR2 SQIVND (reference sequence). J lost 2 bases, V lost 5 bases, and 11 bases had no gene match. CDR3 length: 17 amino acids. The CDR3: CASSPRGAGGGQETQYF. The CDR3 DNA reads TGTGCCAGTAGTCCCCGGGGAGCGGGAGGGGGGCAAGAGACCCAGTACTTC.

The gene calls are TRBV5-1 and TRBJ2-7; the D is unclear. The CDR3 totals 15 residues. Looked up from germline, CDR1 is SGHRS and CDR2 is YFSETQ. V lost 0 bases, J lost 1 base, and 11 bases lay in between. CDR3 nucleotide sequence: TGCGCCAGCAGCTTGGTACCAGGTGAATCCTACGAGCAGTACTTC. It is translated as CASSLVPGESYEQYF.

The rearrangement joins TRBV6-1 to TRBJ1-2; 9 bases are a match to TRBD1. The CDR3 loop spans 15 amino acids. V lost 10 bases to trimming and J lost 2 bases; unmatched junction nucleotides: 11. Germline V gene sequence: CDR1 MNHNS, CDR2 SASEGT. CDR3: CATSVTGQGNYGYTF. DNA of the CDR3: TGTGCCACCTCTGTAACGGGACAGGGAAACTATGGCTACACCTTC.

This clone is a singleton in its sample. The gene calls are TRBV5-1 and TRBJ2-5; 7 bases are shared with TRBD1. The CDR3 runs 15 residues. V lost 3 bases, J lost 1 base, and 6 bases stayed unmatched. Germline assignment: CDR1 SGHRS and CDR2 YFSETQ. The DNA of the CDR3 is TGCGCCAGCAGCTATGGGACAGCCCTCCAAGAGACCCAGTACTTC. It is translated as CASSYGTALQETQYF.

The gene calls are TRBV7-6 and TRBJ1-5, with D possibly matching TRBD1 (6 bases). This CDR3 contains 15 residues. V was trimmed by 1 base and J by 2 bases, leaving 9 bases between them. Looked up from germline, CDR1 is SGHVS and CDR2 is FNYEAQ. The CDR3 protein is CASSLEAGGNQPQHF. DNA of the CDR3: TGTGCCAGCAGCTTAGAGGCAGGGGGCAATCAGCCCCAGCATTTT.

The chain couples TRBV2 to TRBJ2-5; D remains unclear. Germline V gives CDR1 SNHLY, CDR2 FYNNEI. V lost 6 bases to trimming and J lost 5 bases, with 4 bases between them. The CDR3 has 10 residues. The CDR3 DNA is TGTGCCAGCAGACGGGAGACCCAGTACTTC. Its translation: CASRRETQYF.

The CDR3 DNA reads TGTGCCAGTAGTAATGTCGGACAGAAGTATAGCAATCAGCCCCAGCATTTT. Translation gives CASSNVGQKYSNQPQHF. This chain links TRBV19 with TRBJ1-5; D is possibly TRBD1 (6 bases). V lost 4 bases, J lost 0 bases, and 16 bases lay in between. The CDR3 covers 17 residues. Germline V gene lookup returns CDR1 LNHDA and CDR2 SQIVND (reference sequence).

The chain has TRBV15 and TRBJ2-3; D is ambiguous. CDR3 length equals 14 residues. V was trimmed by 8 bases and J by 0 bases, leaving 12 bases between them. CDR1 is LNHNV, CDR2 YYDKDF, per germline (reference sequence). The CDR3 DNA sequence: TGTGCCACCCGGCGGCTACAGAGCACAGATACGCAGTATTTT. It is translated as CATRRLQSTDTQYF. Filled out from reference TRBV15 and TRBJ2-3, the complete variable domain reads DAMVIQNPRYQVTQFGKPVTLSCSQTLNHNVMYWYQQKSSQAPKLLFHYYDKDFNNEADTPDNFQSRRPNTSFCFLDIRSPGLGDTAMYLCATRRLQSTDTQYFGPGTRLTVL.

This clone was observed a few times. CDR3 amino acids: CAITPGQSNYGYTF. Here the CDR3 DNA reads TGTGCCATCACTCCGGGACAGAGCAACTATGGCTACACCTTC. V usage is TRBV10-3 and J usage is TRBJ1-2, with 7 bases matching TRBD1. J lost 2 bases, V lost 7 bases, and 7 bases had no gene match. The CDR3 loop spans 14 amino acids. Germline V lookup: CDR1 ENHRY, CDR2 SYGVKD.

The rearrangement uses TRBV7-9 and TRBJ1-2; 7 nucleotides agree with TRBD1. CDR1 and CDR2 from the germline V gene are SEHNR and FQNEAQ (reference sequence). With 5 bases clipped from V and 6 bases from J, the junction kept 9 bases outside the gene matches. CDR3 length: 14 residues. For the CDR3, the DNA is TGTGCCAGCAGCGGGGGGAATACAGGGGATGGCTACACCTTC. This sequence encodes CASSGGNTGDGYTF.

The chain recombines TRBV19 with TRBJ2-7; D gene ambiguous. V shed 3 bases and J shed 1 base, with 7 bases lying between them. Germline V gene lookup returns CDR1 LNHDA and CDR2 SQIVND (reference sequence). The CDR3 is 13 amino acids. For the CDR3, the DNA is TGTGCCAGTAGTATCGGAAGATCCTACGAGCAGTACTTC. It yields the protein CASSIGRSYEQYF. Looking up the rest from reference TRBV19 and TRBJ2-7 gives the full variable domain: DGGITQSPKYLFRKEGQNVTLSCEQNLNHDAMYWYRQDPGQGLRLIYYSQIVNDFQKGDIAEGYSVSREKKESFPLTVTSAQKNPTAFYLCASSIGRSYEQYFGPGTRLTVT.

This sequence joins TRBV27 and TRBJ2-5; weak D call: TRBD2 (6 bases). V was clipped by 2 bases and J by 5 bases, with 9 bases between them. This CDR3 has 13 residues. From germline, CDR1 is MNHEY and CDR2 SMNVEV (reference sequence). The DNA of the CDR3 is TGTGCCAGCAGTTTAGGAGGGGTGGAGACCCAGTACTTC. This sequence encodes CASSLGGVETQYF.

CDR3 loop: CASSLGGGTGHNQPQHF. Here the CDR3 DNA reads TGTGCCAGCAGCTTAGGAGGAGGGACAGGGCACAATCAGCCCCAGCATTTT. The gene calls are TRBV11-2 and TRBJ1-5; 9 nucleotides align to TRBD1. Germline V lookup: CDR1 SGHAT, CDR2 FQNNGV. The CDR3 covers 17 residues. Trimming took 1 base from V and 3 from J; bases not matched to a gene: 7. Together with reference TRBV11-2 and TRBJ1-5, the CDR3 gives the full variable domain: EAGVAQSPRYKIIEKRQSVAFWCNPISGHATLYWYQQILGQGPKLLIQFQNNGVVDDSQLPKDRFSAERLKGVDSTLKIQPAKLEDSAVYLCASSLGGGTGHNQPQHFGDGTRLSIL.

This clone was counted a few times. This rearrangement joins TRBV10-3 to TRBJ1-5; D gene unclear. The CDR3 contains 17 residues. Germline assignment: CDR1 ENHRY and CDR2 SYGVKD. V was pared by 0 bases and J by 0 bases, with 12 bases between. In nucleotides, the CDR3 is TGTGCCATCAGTGAGTCGGGCCCGGGGTATAGCAATCAGCCCCAGCATTTT. Protein sequence: CAISESGPGYSNQPQHF.

The CDR3 spells CASSFRQGGDSPLHF. In nucleotides, the CDR3 is TGTGCCAGCTCTTTCCGACAGGGAGGAGACTCACCCCTCCACTTT. The chain carries TRBV7-8 and TRBJ1-6, with 7 bases matching TRBD1. The CDR3 consists of 15 residues. Germline V lookup: CDR1 SGHVS, CDR2 FQNEAQ. The V segment lost 8 bases and the J segment 10 bases; nucleotides outside the gene matches: 14.

The chain employs TRBV19 and TRBJ2-1, with D possibly matching TRBD1 (6 bases). The germline gives CDR1 LNHDA, CDR2 SQIVND (reference sequence). V was clipped by 6 bases and J by 0 bases, with 18 bases between them. The length of the CDR3 is 17 residues. DNA for the CDR3: TGTGCCAGTAGAGACCAGGGGATTAGGAGCTCCTACAATGAGCAGTTCTTC. Residues: CASRDQGIRSSYNEQFF. Full variable domain (rest looked up from reference TRBV19 and TRBJ2-1): DGGITQSPKYLFRKEGQNVTLSCEQNLNHDAMYWYRQDPGQGLRLIYYSQIVNDFQKGDIAEGYSVSREKKESFPLTVTSAQKNPTAFYLCASRDQGIRSSYNEQFFGPGTRLTVL.

V and J are TRBV30 and TRBJ1-2; D perhaps matches TRBD1 (6 bases). Germline CDR1 reads GTSNPN; CDR2 reads SVGIG (reference sequence). V dropped 2 bases and J dropped 9 bases, with 19 bases sitting between them. The CDR3 is 14 residues long. The CDR3 loop reads CAWSPPGRGLSYTF. The CDR3 DNA reads TGTGCCTGGAGTCCCCCAGGCAGGGGTTTAAGCTACACCTTC.

The chain employs TRBV28 and TRBJ2-2, with TRBD1 identical over 9 bases. This CDR3 has 15 amino acids. Germline V gene data show CDR1 as MDHEN and CDR2 as SYDVKM. After removal of 6 bases from V and 2 bases from J, the junction contained 4 bases not matched to a gene. The CDR3: CASSQDRGNTGELFF. The DNA of the CDR3 is TGTGCCAGCAGCCAGGACAGGGGAAACACCGGGGAGCTGTTTTTT.

J is TRBJ1-1 and V is TRBV23-1; weak D call: TRBD1 (5 bases). TRBV23-1 is known as an ORF, though its function is uncertain. The CDR3 spans 15 residues. With 4 bases removed from V and 10 bases from J, the gap between germline ends came to 22 bases. The CDR3 DNA sequence: TGCGCCAGCAGTCTAAACTCAGGGCACAGGTTCGTAGCTTTCTTT. This gives the protein CASSLNSGHRFVAFF.

V and J are TRBV5-1 and TRBJ1-6, with no clear D. Deletions cut 4 bases from V and 0 bases from J, with 8 bases between. Germline CDR1 is SGHRS and CDR2 is YFSETQ. The CDR3 has 15 amino acids. The CDR3 here is CASSPGSSYNSPLHF. CDR3 nucleotides: TGCGCCAGCAGCCCGGGTAGCTCCTATAATTCACCCCTCCACTTT.

This chain uses TRBV19 with TRBJ2-1; TRBD2 might be the D (6 bases). V lost 7 bases and J 9 bases, leaving 22 bases between the germline ends. Germline lookup yields CDR1 LNHDA and CDR2 SQIVND (reference sequence). The CDR3 is 15 residues long. The CDR3 nucleotides read TGTGCCAGTAACCACCCTGGGACTGAGTCTACTGAGCAGTTCTTC. Amino acid sequence: CASNHPGTESTEQFF.

The chain employs TRBV6-6 and TRBJ1-5, with 7 bases matching TRBD1. The germline gives CDR1 MNHNY, CDR2 SVGAGI (reference sequence). The length of the CDR3 is 15 residues. The junction had 6 bases not matched to a gene; V was cut back by 5 bases and J by 2 bases. CDR3 sequence: CASSQTGAGNQPQHF. CDR3 sequence (DNA): TGTGCCAGCAGTCAAACAGGGGCCGGCAATCAGCCCCAGCATTTT.

This chain connects TRBV27 to TRBJ2-7, with 8 nucleotides matching TRBD1. Germline V lookup: CDR1 MNHEY, CDR2 SMNVEV (reference sequence). Trimming removed 5 bases from V and 1 base from J; junction bases left unmatched: 7. This CDR3 has 15 amino acids. The CDR3 reads CASSIRDRPSYEQYF. The CDR3 DNA is TGTGCCAGCAGTATCCGGGACAGGCCGTCCTACGAGCAGTACTTC.